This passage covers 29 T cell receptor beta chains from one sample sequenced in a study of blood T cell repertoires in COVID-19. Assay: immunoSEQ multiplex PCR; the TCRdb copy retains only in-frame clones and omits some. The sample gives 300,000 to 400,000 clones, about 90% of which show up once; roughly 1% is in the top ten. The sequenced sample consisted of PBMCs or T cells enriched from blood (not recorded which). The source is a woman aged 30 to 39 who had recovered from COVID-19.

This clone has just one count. The CDR3: CALRPSGRTSSYEQYF. Here the CDR3 DNA reads TGTGCCTTAAGACCTAGCGGGCGAACTAGCTCCTACGAGCAGTACTTC. The V gene is TRBV30, the J gene TRBJ2-7; 8 bases align to TRBD2. The length of the CDR3 is 16 residues. Germline CDR1 and CDR2: GTSNPN and SVGIG (reference sequence). V was clipped by 7 bases and J by 0 bases; unmatched bases: 14.

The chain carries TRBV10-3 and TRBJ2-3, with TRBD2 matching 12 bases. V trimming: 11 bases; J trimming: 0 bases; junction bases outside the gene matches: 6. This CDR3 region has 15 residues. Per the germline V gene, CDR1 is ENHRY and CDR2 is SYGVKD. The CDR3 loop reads CASLAGGHSTDTQYF. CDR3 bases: TGTGCCTCACTAGCGGGGGGCCATAGCACAGATACGCAGTATTTT.

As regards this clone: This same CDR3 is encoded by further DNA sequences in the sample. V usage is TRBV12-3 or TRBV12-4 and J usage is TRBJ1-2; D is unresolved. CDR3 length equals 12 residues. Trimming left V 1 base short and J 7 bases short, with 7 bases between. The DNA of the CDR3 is TGTGCCAGCAGTTTAGGGTCGGGTGGCTACACCTTC. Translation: CASSLGSGGYTF.

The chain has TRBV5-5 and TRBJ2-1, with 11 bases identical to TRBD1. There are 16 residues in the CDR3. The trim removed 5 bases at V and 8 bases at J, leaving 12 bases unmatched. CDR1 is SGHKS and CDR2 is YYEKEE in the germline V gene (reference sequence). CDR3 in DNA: TGTGCCAGCAGTCATATGACCGGGACAGGGGGAGATGAGCAGTTCTTC. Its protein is CASSHMTGTGGDEQFF. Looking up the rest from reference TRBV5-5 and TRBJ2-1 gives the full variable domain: DAGVTQSPTHLIKTRGQQVTLRCSPISGHKSVSWYQQVLGQGPQFIFQYYEKEERGRGNFPDRFSARQFPNYSSELNVNALLLGDSALYLCASSHMTGTGGDEQFFGPGTRLTVL.

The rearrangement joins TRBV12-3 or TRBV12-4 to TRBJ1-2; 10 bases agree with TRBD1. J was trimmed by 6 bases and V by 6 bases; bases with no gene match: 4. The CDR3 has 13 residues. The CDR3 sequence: CASRDRGRHGYTF. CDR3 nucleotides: TGTGCCAGCAGAGACAGGGGGCGGCATGGCTACACCTTC.

Here the CDR3 reads CASSLRDRGPETQYF. The CDR3, as DNA: TGTGCCAGCAGCTTACGGGACAGGGGCCCAGAGACCCAGTACTTC. The chain uses TRBV7-8 and TRBJ2-5, with 10 bases matching TRBD1. The V gene end was trimmed by 2 bases and the J gene end by 4 bases; junction bases not matched to a gene: 4. The CDR3 sequence is 15 residues long. Germline CDR1 reads SGHVS; CDR2 reads FQNEAQ.

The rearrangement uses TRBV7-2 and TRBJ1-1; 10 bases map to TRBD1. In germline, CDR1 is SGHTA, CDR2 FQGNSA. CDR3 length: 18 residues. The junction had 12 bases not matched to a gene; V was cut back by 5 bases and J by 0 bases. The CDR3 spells CASSLPQRTGGLNTEAFF. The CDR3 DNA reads TGTGCCAGCAGCCTACCACAGAGGACAGGGGGACTGAACACTGAAGCTTTCTTT.

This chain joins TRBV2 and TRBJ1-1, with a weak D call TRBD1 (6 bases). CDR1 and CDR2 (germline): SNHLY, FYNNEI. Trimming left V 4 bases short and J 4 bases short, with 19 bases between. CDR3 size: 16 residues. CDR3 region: CASSVRQVLSGTEAFF. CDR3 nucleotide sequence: TGTGCCAGCAGTGTTAGACAGGTCTTAAGCGGCACTGAAGCTTTCTTT.

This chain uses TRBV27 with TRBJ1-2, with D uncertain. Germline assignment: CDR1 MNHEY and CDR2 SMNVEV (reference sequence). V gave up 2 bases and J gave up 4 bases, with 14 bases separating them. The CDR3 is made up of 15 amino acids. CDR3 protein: CASSLEGRGSYGYTF. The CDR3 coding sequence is TGTGCCAGCAGTTTAGAGGGAAGAGGTAGCTATGGCTACACCTTC.

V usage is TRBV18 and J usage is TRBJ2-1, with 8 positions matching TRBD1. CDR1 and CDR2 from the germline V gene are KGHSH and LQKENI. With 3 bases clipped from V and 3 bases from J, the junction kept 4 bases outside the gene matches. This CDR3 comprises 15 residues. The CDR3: CASSPRTGRYNEQFF. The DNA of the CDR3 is TGTGCCAGCTCACCTAGGACAGGGCGCTACAATGAGCAGTTCTTC.

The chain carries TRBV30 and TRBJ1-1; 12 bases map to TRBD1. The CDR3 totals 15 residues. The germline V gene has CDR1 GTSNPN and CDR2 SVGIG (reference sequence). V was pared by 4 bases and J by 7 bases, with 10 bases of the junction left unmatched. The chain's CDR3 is CAWNSWDRGQVEAFF. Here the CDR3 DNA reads TGTGCCTGGAATTCATGGGACAGGGGGCAAGTTGAAGCTTTCTTT.

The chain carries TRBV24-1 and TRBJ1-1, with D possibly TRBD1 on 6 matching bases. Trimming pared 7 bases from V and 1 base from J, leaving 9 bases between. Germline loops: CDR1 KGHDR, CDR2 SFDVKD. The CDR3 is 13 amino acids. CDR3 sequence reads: CATSGGQNTEAFF. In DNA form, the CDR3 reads TGTGCCACCAGCGGGGGGCAGAACACTGAAGCTTTCTTT.

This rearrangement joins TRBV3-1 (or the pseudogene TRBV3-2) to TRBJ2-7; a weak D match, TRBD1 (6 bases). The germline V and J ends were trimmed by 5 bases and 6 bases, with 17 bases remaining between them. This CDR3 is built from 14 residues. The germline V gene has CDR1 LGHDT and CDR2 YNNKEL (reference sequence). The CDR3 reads CASSARQVGGEQYF. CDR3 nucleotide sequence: TGTGCCAGCAGCGCCCGACAGGTCGGTGGCGAGCAGTACTTC.

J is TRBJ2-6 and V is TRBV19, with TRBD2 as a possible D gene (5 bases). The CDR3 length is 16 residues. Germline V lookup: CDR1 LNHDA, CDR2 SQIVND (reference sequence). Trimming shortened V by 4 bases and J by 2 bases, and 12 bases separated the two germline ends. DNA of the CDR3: TGTGCCAGTAGTAGGTCGGGAAATCCTGGGGCCAACGTCCTGACTTTC. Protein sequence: CASSRSGNPGANVLTF.

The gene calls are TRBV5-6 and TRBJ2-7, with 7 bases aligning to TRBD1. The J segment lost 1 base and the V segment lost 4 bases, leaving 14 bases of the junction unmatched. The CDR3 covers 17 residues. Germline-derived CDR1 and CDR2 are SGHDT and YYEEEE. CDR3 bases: TGTGCCAGCAGCCTGACAGGGTCCCTACGGGTGTCCTACGAGCAGTACTTC. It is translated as CASSLTGSLRVSYEQYF.

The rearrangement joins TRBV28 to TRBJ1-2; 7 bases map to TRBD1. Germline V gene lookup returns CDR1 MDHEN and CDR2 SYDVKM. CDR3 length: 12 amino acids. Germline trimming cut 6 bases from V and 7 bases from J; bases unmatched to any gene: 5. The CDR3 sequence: CASRPPGGGYTF. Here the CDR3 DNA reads TGTGCCAGCAGACCTCCAGGGGGTGGCTACACCTTC.

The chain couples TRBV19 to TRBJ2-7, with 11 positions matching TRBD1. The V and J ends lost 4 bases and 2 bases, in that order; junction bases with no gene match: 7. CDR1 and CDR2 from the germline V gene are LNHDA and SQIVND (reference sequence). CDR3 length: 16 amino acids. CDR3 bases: TGTGCCAGTAGTACCAGGGACAGGGGGTTACCCTACGAGCAGTACTTC. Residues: CASSTRDRGLPYEQYF.

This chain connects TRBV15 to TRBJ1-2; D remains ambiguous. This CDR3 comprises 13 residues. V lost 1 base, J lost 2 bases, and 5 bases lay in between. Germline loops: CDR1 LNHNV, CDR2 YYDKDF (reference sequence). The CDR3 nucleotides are TGTGCCACCAGCAGAGCGGGGAACTATGGCTACACCTTC. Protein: CATSRAGNYGYTF.

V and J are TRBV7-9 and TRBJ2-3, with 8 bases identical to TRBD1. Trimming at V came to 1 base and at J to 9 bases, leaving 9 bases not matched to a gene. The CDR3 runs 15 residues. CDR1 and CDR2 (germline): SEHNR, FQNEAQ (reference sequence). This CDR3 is CASSLGDRSVQTQYF. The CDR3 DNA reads TGTGCCAGCAGCTTAGGGGACAGGTCCGTACAGACGCAGTATTTT.

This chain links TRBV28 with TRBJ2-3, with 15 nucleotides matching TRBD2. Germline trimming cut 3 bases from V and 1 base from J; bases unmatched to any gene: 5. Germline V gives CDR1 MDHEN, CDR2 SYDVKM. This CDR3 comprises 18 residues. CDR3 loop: CASSFGLAGGLGTDTQYF. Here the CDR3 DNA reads TGTGCCAGCAGTTTTGGACTAGCGGGGGGGCTGGGCACAGATACGCAGTATTTT.

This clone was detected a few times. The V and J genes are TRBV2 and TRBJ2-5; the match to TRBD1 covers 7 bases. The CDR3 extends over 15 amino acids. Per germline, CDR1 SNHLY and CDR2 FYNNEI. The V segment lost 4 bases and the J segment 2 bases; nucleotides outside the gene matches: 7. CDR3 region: CASSGTGARQETQYF. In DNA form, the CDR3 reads TGTGCCAGCAGTGGAACAGGGGCCCGACAAGAGACCCAGTACTTC. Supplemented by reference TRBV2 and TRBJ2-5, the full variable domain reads EPEVTQTPSHQVTQMGQEVILRCVPISNHLYFYWYRQILGQKVEFLVSFYNNEISEKSEIFDDQFSVERPDGSNFTLKIRSTKLEDSAMYFCASSGTGARQETQYFGPGTRLLVL.

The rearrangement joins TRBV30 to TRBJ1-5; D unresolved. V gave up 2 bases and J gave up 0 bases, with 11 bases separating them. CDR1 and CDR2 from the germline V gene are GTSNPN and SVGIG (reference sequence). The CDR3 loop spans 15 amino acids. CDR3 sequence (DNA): TGTGCCTGGAGTCTGGGAGCCTATAGCAATCAGCCCCAGCATTTT. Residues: CAWSLGAYSNQPQHF.

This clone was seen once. The CDR3 here is CASRPPGADTQYF. CDR3 coding DNA: TGTGCCAGCAGACCACCAGGGGCAGATACGCAGTATTTT. The chain links TRBV6-5 to TRBJ2-3; tentative D call: TRBD1 (6 bases). Germline V gene sequence: CDR1 MNHEY, CDR2 SVGAGI. The CDR3 sequence is 13 residues long. V lost 6 bases and J lost 4, with 11 bases in between.

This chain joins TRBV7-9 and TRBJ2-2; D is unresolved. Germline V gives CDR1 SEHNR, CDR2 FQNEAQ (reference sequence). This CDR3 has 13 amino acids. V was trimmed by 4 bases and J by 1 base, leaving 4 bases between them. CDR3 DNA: TGTGCCAGCAGCTCCAAGAACACCGGGGAGCTGTTTTTT. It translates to CASSSKNTGELFF.

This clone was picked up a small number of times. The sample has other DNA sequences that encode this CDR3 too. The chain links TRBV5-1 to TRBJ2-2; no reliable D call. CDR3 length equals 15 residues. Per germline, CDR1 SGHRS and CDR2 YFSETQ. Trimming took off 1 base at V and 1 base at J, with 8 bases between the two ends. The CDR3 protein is CASSLWRKNTGELFF. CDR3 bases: TGCGCCAGCAGCTTGTGGAGAAAGAACACCGGGGAGCTGTTTTTT. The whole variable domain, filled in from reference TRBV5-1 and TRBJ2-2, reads KAGVTQTPRYLIKTRGQQVTLSCSPISGHRSVSWYQQTPGQGLQFLFEYFSETQRNKGNFPGRFSGRQFSNSRSEMNVSTLELGDSALYLCASSLWRKNTGELFFGEGSRLTVL.

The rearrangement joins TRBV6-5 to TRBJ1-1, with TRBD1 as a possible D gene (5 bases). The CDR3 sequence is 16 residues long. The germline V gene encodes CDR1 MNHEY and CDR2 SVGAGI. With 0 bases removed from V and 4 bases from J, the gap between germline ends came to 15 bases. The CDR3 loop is CASSYSIWQGGTEAFF. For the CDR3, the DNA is TGTGCCAGCAGTTACTCGATTTGGCAGGGCGGCACTGAAGCTTTCTTT.

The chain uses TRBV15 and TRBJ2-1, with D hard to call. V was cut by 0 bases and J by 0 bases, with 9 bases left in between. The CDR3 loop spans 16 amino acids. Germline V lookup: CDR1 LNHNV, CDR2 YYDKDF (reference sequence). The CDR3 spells CATSRDELSSYNEQFF. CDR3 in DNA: TGTGCCACCAGCAGAGATGAATTGAGCTCCTACAATGAGCAGTTCTTC.

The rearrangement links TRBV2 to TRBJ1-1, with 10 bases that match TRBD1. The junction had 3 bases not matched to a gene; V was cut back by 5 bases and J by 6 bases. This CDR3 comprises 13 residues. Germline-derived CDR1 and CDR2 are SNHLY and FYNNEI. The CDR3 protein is CASSRQGAAEAFF. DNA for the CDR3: TGTGCCAGCAGTCGACAGGGGGCGGCTGAAGCTTTCTTT.

As DNA, the CDR3 is TGTGCCAGCAGAGACGACGGAGGGGGGGCTCCCCTCCACTTT. This encodes CASRDDGGGAPLHF. V and J are TRBV28 and TRBJ1-6; D perhaps matches TRBD1 (6 bases). The CDR3 is 14 amino acids. Trimming left V 6 bases short and J 13 bases short, with 19 bases between. Germline V lookup: CDR1 MDHEN, CDR2 SYDVKM.